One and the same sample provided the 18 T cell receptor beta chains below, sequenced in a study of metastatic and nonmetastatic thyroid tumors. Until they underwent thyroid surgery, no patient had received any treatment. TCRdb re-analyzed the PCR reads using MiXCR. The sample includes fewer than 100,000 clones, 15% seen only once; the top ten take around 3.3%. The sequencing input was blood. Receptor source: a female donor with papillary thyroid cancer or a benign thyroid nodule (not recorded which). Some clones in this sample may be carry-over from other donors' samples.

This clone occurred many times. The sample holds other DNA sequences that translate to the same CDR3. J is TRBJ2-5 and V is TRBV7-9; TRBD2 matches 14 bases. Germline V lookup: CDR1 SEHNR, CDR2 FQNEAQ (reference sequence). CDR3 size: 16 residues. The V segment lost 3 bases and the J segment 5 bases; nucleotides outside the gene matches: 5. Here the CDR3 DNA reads TGTGCCAGCAGCTTGACTAGCGGGGGGGCTGGGGAGACCCAGTACTTC. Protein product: CASSLTSGGAGETQYF.

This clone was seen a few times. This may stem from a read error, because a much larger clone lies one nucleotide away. DNA of the CDR3: TGTGCCAGTAGTATACCCGGGACTAGCGGTACTCAGTTCTTC. It encodes CASSIPGTSGTQFF. The chain is built from TRBV19 and TRBJ2-1; 11 bases agree with TRBD2. The V and J ends lost 2 bases and 13 bases, in that order; junction bases with no gene match: 7. From germline, CDR1 is LNHDA and CDR2 SQIVND (reference sequence). The CDR3 runs to 14 residues.

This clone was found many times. CDR3 sequence reads: CASRELAVTYEQYF. The CDR3 nucleotides read TGTGCCAGCAGGGAGCTAGCGGTCACCTACGAGCAGTACTTC. The chain uses TRBV11-2 and TRBJ2-7, with 7 positions matching TRBD2. The germline V gene has CDR1 SGHAT and CDR2 FQNNGV. V lost 6 bases, J lost 2 bases, and 7 bases stayed unmatched. The CDR3 is made up of 14 amino acids.

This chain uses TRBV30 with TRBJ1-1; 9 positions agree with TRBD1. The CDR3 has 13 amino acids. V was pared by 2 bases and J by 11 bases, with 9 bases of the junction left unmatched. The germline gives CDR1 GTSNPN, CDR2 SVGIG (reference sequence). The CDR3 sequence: CAWSLTGTGLAFF. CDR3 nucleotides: TGTGCCTGGAGTTTAACCGGGACAGGGCTTGCTTTCTTT.

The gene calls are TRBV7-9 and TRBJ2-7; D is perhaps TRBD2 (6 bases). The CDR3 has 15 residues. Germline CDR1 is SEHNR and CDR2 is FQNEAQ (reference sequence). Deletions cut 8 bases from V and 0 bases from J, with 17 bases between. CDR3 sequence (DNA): TGTGCCAGCCGGTTGGCGGGACGTGGCTCCTACGAGCAGTACTTC. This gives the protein CASRLAGRGSYEQYF.

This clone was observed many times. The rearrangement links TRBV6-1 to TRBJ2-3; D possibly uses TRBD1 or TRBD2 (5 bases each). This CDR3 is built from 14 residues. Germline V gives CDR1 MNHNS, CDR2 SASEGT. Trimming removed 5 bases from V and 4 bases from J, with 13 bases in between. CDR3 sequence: CASSSRGVPDTQYF. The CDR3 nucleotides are TGTGCCAGCAGTTCCCGGGGCGTGCCAGATACGCAGTATTTT.

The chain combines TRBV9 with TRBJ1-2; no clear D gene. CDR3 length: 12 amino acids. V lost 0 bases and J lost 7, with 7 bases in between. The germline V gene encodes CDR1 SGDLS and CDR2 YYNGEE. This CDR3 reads CASSVGGCGYTF. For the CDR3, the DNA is TGTGCCAGCAGCGTAGGGGGATGTGGCTACACCTTC.

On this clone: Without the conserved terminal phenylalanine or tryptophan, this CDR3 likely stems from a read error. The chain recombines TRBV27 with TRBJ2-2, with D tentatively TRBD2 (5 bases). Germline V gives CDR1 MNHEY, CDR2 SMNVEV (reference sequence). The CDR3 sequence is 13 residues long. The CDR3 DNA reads TGTGCCAGCAGTCGGGGTTACACCGTGGAGCTGTTTTTA. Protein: CASSRGYTVELFL.

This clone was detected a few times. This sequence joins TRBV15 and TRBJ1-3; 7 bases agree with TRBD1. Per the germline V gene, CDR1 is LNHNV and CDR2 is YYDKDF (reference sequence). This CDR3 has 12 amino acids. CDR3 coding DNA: TGTGCAACCCTGGGACAGCCCAAAACCATATATTTT. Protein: CATLGQPKTIYF.

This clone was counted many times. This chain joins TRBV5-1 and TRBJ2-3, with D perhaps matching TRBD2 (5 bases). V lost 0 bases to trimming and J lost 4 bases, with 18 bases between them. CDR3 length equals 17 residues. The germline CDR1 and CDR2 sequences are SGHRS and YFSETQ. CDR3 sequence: CASSLVTYTASSDTQYF. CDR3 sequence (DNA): TGCGCCAGCAGCTTGGTCACTTATACTGCTAGCTCAGATACGCAGTATTTT.

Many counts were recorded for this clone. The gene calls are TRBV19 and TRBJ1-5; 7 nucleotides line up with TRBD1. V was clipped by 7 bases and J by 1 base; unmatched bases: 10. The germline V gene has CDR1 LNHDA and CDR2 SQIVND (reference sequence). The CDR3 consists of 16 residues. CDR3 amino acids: CASNQLTGTSNQPQHF. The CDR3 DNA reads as TGTGCCAGTAACCAGCTGACAGGGACGAGCAATCAGCCCCAGCATTTT.

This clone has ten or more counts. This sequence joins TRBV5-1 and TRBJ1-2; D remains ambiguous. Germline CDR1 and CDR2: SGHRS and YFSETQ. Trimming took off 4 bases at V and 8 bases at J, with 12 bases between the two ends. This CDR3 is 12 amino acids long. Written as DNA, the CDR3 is TGCGCCAGCAGCAACGGGAAGGGAGGCTACACCTTC. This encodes CASSNGKGGYTF.

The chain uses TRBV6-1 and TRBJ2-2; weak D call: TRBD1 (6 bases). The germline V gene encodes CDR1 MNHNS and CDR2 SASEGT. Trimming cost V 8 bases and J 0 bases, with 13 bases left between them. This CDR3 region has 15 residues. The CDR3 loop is CASQRDTTNTGELFF. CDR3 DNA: TGTGCCAGCCAAAGGGACACTACGAACACCGGGGAGCTGTTTTTT.

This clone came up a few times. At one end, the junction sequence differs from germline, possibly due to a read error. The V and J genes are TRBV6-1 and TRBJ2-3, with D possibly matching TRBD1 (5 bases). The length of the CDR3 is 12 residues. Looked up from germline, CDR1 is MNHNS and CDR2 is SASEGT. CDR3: CAIGHGTDTRYF. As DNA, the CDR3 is TGTGCCATCGGACATGGCACAGATACGCGGTATTTT.

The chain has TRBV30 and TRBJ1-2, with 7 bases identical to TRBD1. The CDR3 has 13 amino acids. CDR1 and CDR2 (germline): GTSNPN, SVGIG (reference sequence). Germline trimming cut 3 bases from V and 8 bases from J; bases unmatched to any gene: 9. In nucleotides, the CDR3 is TGTGCCTGGAGAGGACAGGCGGTGCGGGGCTACACCTTC. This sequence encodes CAWRGQAVRGYTF. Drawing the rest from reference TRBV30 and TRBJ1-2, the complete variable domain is SQTIHQWPATLVQPVGSPLSLECTVEGTSNPNLYWYRQAAGRGLQLLFYSVGIGQISSEVPQNLSASRPQDRQFILSSKKLLLSDSGFYLCAWRGQAVRGYTFGSGTRLTVV.

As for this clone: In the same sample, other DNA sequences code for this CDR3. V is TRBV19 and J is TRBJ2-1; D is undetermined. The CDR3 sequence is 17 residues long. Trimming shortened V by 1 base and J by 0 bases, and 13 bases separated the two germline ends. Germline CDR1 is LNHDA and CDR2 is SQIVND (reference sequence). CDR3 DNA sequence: TGTGCCAGTAGTATAGGCCCAGTGGGTAGCTCCTACAATGAGCAGTTCTTC. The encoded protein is CASSIGPVGSSYNEQFF.

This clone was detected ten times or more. The CDR3 loop is CASRQQGKNSPLHF. As DNA, the CDR3 is TGTGCCAGCAGACAACAGGGGAAGAATTCACCCCTCCACTTT. The rearrangement links TRBV7-9 to TRBJ1-6; 7 bases agree with TRBD1. CDR1 SEHNR and CDR2 FQNEAQ come from the germline V gene (reference sequence). The CDR3 sequence is 14 residues long. V lost 6 bases to trimming and J lost 7 bases; unmatched junction nucleotides: 6.

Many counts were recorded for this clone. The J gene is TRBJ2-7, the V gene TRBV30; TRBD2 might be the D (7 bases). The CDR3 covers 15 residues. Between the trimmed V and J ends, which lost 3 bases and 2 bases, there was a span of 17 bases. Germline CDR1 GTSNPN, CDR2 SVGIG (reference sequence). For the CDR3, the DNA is TGTGCCTGGAGGTTAGGGGGGGACAATACCTACGAGCAGTACTTC. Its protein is CAWRLGGDNTYEQYF.